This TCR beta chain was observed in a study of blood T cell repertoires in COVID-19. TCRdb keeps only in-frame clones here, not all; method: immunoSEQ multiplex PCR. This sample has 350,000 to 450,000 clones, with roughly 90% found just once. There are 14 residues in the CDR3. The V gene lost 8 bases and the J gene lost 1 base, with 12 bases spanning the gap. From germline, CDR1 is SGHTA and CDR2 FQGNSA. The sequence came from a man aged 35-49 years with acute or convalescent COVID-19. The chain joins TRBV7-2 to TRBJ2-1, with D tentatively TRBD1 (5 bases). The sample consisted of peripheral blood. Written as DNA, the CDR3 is TGTGCCAGCGGGCCCCAGGGTTCCTACAATGAGCAGTTCTTC. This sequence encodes CASGPQGSYNEQFF.